Following are 28 T cell receptor beta chains from one sample sequenced in a study of T cell responses to AZD1222 COVID-19 vaccine. Clones were sequenced by immunoSEQ multiplex PCR, and TCRdb holds only the in-frame ones, with some missing. The sample holds fewer than 200,000 clones, roughly 92% seen once. The sequenced sample was peripheral blood, obtained on day 0 of AZD1222 vaccination. All receptors come from an adult in good health.

V usage is TRBV6-5 and J usage is TRBJ2-3; maybe TRBD2 (6 bases). V was trimmed by 7 bases and J by 2 bases, leaving 10 bases between them. The CDR3 sequence is 13 residues long. Germline CDR1 reads MNHEY; CDR2 reads SVGAGI. The CDR3 spells CASTGRHTDTQYF. The CDR3 coding sequence is TGTGCCAGCACTGGGAGGCACACAGATACGCAGTATTTT.

V usage is TRBV30 and J usage is TRBJ2-7; D not resolved. The CDR3 sequence is 13 residues long. Trimming shortened V by 0 bases and J by 0 bases, and 6 bases separated the two germline ends. The germline V gene has CDR1 GTSNPN and CDR2 SVGIG (reference sequence). In DNA, the CDR3 is TGTGCCTGGAGTGTGCGGAGCTCCTACGAGCAGTACTTC. It specifies CAWSVRSSYEQYF.

The rearrangement uses TRBV3-1 (or the pseudogene TRBV3-2) and TRBJ1-1, with TRBD1 matching 10 bases. Germline V CDR1 and CDR2: LGHDT, YNNKEL (reference sequence). The CDR3 sequence is 15 residues long. The J segment lost 5 bases and the V segment lost 6 bases, leaving 9 bases of the junction unmatched. CDR3 sequence reads: CASRPAGTGVTEAFF. CDR3 bases: TGTGCCAGCAGACCTGCCGGGACAGGGGTGACTGAAGCTTTCTTT.

This chain connects TRBV5-5 to TRBJ1-2, with D perhaps matching TRBD1 (6 bases). This CDR3 region has 14 residues. Germline V gene sequence: CDR1 SGHKS, CDR2 YYEKEE (reference sequence). V shed 4 bases and J shed 3 bases, with 13 bases lying between them. The CDR3 DNA reads as TGTGCCAGCAGCCAGGGGAGTTCGGACTATGGCTACACCTTC. Translated: CASSQGSSDYGYTF.

CDR3 bases: TGTGCCAGCAGGGGTCAGGTGGCTTTCTTT. As protein: CASRGQVAFF. The chain is built from TRBV21-1 and TRBJ1-1; the D call TRBD1 from the table was never checked on the DNA. TRBV21-1 is a pseudogene. The length of the CDR3 is 10 residues.

The gene calls are TRBV2 and TRBJ2-7; TRBD2 might be the D (5 bases). V was trimmed by 7 bases and J by 1 base, leaving 11 bases between them. CDR3 size: 13 residues. Germline V gives CDR1 SNHLY, CDR2 FYNNEI. The CDR3 protein is CASTVRVSYEQYF. The CDR3 DNA reads TGTGCCAGCACTGTGCGGGTTTCCTACGAGCAGTACTTC.

Only a few counts were recorded for this clone. The chain combines TRBV19 with TRBJ2-7, with a weak D call TRBD1 (5 bases). The CDR3 is 13 amino acids. Germline V CDR1 and CDR2: LNHDA, SQIVND (reference sequence). Trimming removed 5 bases from V and 6 bases from J, with 14 bases in between. CDR3 region: CASSARAQGEQYF. The CDR3 nucleotides read TGTGCCAGTAGTGCCCGCGCGCAGGGCGAGCAGTACTTC.

This chain connects TRBV28 to TRBJ2-1, with 7 bases aligning to TRBD1. The CDR3 has 16 amino acids. With V trimmed by 5 bases and J by 0 bases, 7 bases remained unmatched. Germline V gene data show CDR1 as MDHEN and CDR2 as SYDVKM. The CDR3 loop reads CASSTEGASSYNEQFF. For the CDR3, the DNA is TGTGCCAGCAGTACCGAGGGGGCCAGCTCCTACAATGAGCAGTTCTTC.

Regarding this clone: Other DNA sequences from this sample encode an identical CDR3 as well. This chain uses TRBV27 with TRBJ1-1; D is possibly TRBD1 (6 bases). The V gene's germline CDR1 is MNHEY and CDR2 SMNVEV (reference sequence). This CDR3 has 13 amino acids. The V and J ends lost 3 bases and 4 bases respectively, with 9 bases between them. CDR3 in amino acids: CASSLYRATEAFF. CDR3 bases: TGTGCCAGCAGTTTGTACAGGGCCACTGAAGCTTTCTTT.

The V call is TRBV7-2, the J call TRBJ1-2; TRBD1 is a possible D gene (6 bases). The CDR3 sequence is 15 residues long. Looked up from germline, CDR1 is SGHTA and CDR2 is FQGNSA. The V end lost 6 bases, the J end lost 4 bases, and 18 bases lay between the germline ends. The CDR3, as DNA: TGTGCCAGCAGTCCGCAGGGGTCCAACGCCTATGGCTACACCTTC. It encodes CASSPQGSNAYGYTF.

The rearrangement joins TRBV27 to TRBJ2-5; D possibly corresponds to TRBD1 (6 bases). The germline V and J ends were trimmed by 5 bases and 7 bases, with 14 bases remaining between them. The CDR3 covers 13 residues. Germline V lookup: CDR1 MNHEY, CDR2 SMNVEV (reference sequence). CDR3: CASSNEGVGTQYF. Written as DNA, the CDR3 is TGTGCCAGCAGTAATGAGGGGGTGGGGACCCAGTACTTC.

With regard to this clone: Other DNA sequences of this sample code for an identical CDR3. This chain connects TRBV7-9 to TRBJ2-1; 13 bases line up with TRBD2. CDR1 SEHNR and CDR2 FQNEAQ come from the germline V gene (reference sequence). The ends lost 5 bases at V and 4 bases at J; junction bases unmatched: 2. CDR3 length: 15 amino acids. CDR3: CASSPTSGGYNEQFF. The CDR3 nucleotides are TGTGCCAGCAGCCCGACTAGCGGGGGGTACAATGAGCAGTTCTTC.

The chain recombines TRBV29-1 with TRBJ1-1; 8 bases align to TRBD1. The CDR3 is 13 residues long. V was pared by 7 bases and J by 1 base, with 5 bases of the junction left unmatched. CDR1 and CDR2 from the germline V gene are SQVTM and ANQGSEA. The CDR3 reads CSAGGQGNTEAFF. DNA of the CDR3: TGCAGCGCCGGCGGACAGGGGAACACTGAAGCTTTCTTT.

The chain is built from TRBV5-1 and TRBJ2-3; weak D call: TRBD2 (7 bases). Per the germline V gene, CDR1 is SGHRS and CDR2 is YFSETQ. Trimming removed 4 bases at V and 6 bases at J, with 21 bases between. This CDR3 is built from 16 residues. The CDR3 sequence is CASSPGAGAQRDTQYF. The CDR3 bases are TGCGCCAGCAGCCCCGGGGCGGGGGCCCAGCGGGATACGCAGTATTTT.

The chain employs TRBV21-1 and TRBJ2-2; the table's D call of TRBD2 was not tested on the DNA. TRBV21-1 is designated a pseudogene. This CDR3 is 16 amino acids long. This chain's CDR3 is CASSKGAGNDTGELFF. For the CDR3, the DNA is TGTGCCAGCAGCAAAGGGGCCGGGAACGACACCGGGGAGCTGTTTTTT.

This chain links TRBV7-9 with TRBJ1-5; no definite D call. The CDR3 runs 12 residues. Between the trimmed V and J ends, which lost 1 base and 4 bases, there was a span of 2 bases. Germline loops: CDR1 SEHNR, CDR2 FQNEAQ (reference sequence). CDR3 region: CASSLGNQPQHF. CDR3 nucleotide sequence: TGTGCCAGCAGCTTAGGGAATCAGCCCCAGCATTTT.

The V call is TRBV12-3 or TRBV12-4, the J call TRBJ2-1; perhaps D is TRBD1 or TRBD2 (6 bases each). The CDR3 totals 13 residues. Trimming took off 5 bases at V and 2 bases at J, with 7 bases between the two ends. The CDR3 sequence: CASSGGPYNEQFF. The CDR3 nucleotides are TGTGCCAGCAGTGGGGGGCCCTACAATGAGCAGTTCTTC.

The rearrangement joins TRBV7-9 to TRBJ1-6, with D uncertain. Germline loops: CDR1 SEHNR, CDR2 FQNEAQ (reference sequence). The CDR3 totals 16 residues. V was clipped by 5 bases and J by 6 bases, with 17 bases between them. The CDR3 is CASSRGVTGFNSPLHF. The CDR3 coding sequence is TGTGCCAGCAGCCGCGGGGTAACGGGCTTTAATTCACCCCTCCACTTT.

V gene TRBV7-6 combines with J gene TRBJ1-2; 8 bases match TRBD1. This CDR3 spans 17 amino acids. V lost 5 bases, J lost 7 bases, and 18 bases stayed unmatched. Looked up from germline, CDR1 is SGHVS and CDR2 is FNYEAQ. The CDR3 here is CASSLDQRDRSIGGYTF. CDR3 in DNA: TGTGCCAGCAGCCTCGACCAGAGGGACAGGAGTATTGGTGGCTACACCTTC.

The gene calls are TRBV2 and TRBJ1-2; TRBD1 might be the D (5 bases). The germline CDR1 and CDR2 sequences are SNHLY and FYNNEI. Trimming removed 5 bases at V and 2 bases at J, with 15 bases between. This CDR3 has 15 amino acids. The CDR3 bases are TGTGCCAGCAGTCCAACCCAGGGCGGGAACTATGGCTACACCTTC. Its protein product is CASSPTQGGNYGYTF. The full variable domain, completed using reference TRBV2 and TRBJ1-2, is EPEVTQTPSHQVTQMGQEVILRCVPISNHLYFYWYRQILGQKVEFLVSFYNNEISEKSEIFDDQFSVERPDGSNFTLKIRSTKLEDSAMYFCASSPTQGGNYGYTFGSGTRLTVV.

The genes are TRBV2 and TRBJ2-2, with TRBD1 matching over 9 bases. There are 15 residues in the CDR3. With V trimmed by 5 bases and J by 3 bases, 4 bases remained unmatched. Germline lookup yields CDR1 SNHLY and CDR2 FYNNEI. CDR3 nucleotide sequence: TGTGCCAGCAGTCGGACAGGGGTCTACACCGGGGAGCTGTTTTTT. It yields the protein CASSRTGVYTGELFF.

This rearrangement joins TRBV28 to TRBJ2-1; a weak D match, TRBD2 (7 bases). Trimming stripped 2 bases from V and 12 bases from J, with 20 bases between. The CDR3 sequence is 15 residues long. The germline V gene has CDR1 MDHEN and CDR2 SYDVKM. In DNA form, the CDR3 reads TGTGCCAGCAGTTTAAGCACGGGGGGCGGCGTGAGGCAGTTCTTC. Its protein is CASSLSTGGGVRQFF.

The chain employs TRBV19 and TRBJ2-3, with no clear D. V was trimmed by 5 bases and J by 2 bases, leaving 5 bases between them. The CDR3 contains 12 residues. CDR1 is LNHDA and CDR2 is SQIVND in the germline V gene (reference sequence). The CDR3 DNA reads TGTGCCAGTAGTGCTTACACAGATACGCAGTATTTT. As protein: CASSAYTDTQYF.

The genes are TRBV9 and TRBJ2-5, with TRBD1 identical over 7 bases. The CDR3 covers 15 residues. Per the germline V gene, CDR1 is SGDLS and CDR2 is YYNGEE. V gave up 0 bases and J gave up 2 bases; unmatched junction bases: 4. The CDR3 region is CASSVGGQSQETQYF. Written as DNA, the CDR3 is TGTGCCAGCAGCGTAGGGGGACAGTCTCAAGAGACCCAGTACTTC.

This clone was seen a single time. The CDR3 nucleotides are TGTGCCAGCAGCCTTCTAGCGGGGTTTGCGGAGACCCAGTACTTC. Encoded protein: CASSLLAGFAETQYF. The chain employs TRBV7-9 and TRBJ2-5, with 9 bases aligning to TRBD2. In germline, CDR1 is SEHNR, CDR2 FQNEAQ (reference sequence). Trimming cost V 5 bases and J 5 bases; bases outside gene matches: 9. This CDR3 has 15 amino acids.

The genes are TRBV7-3 and TRBJ2-1; D possibly uses TRBD1 or TRBD2 (5 bases each). This CDR3 region has 14 residues. The ends were cut back, 6 bases at V and 4 bases at J, with 13 bases in the middle. Germline V lookup: CDR1 SGHTA, CDR2 FQGTGA. As DNA, the CDR3 is TGTGCCAGCAGTCCTCCGGGACCTTACAATGAGCAGTTCTTC. As protein: CASSPPGPYNEQFF.

This chain connects TRBV19 to TRBJ1-3, with D unclear. Trimming pared 8 bases from V and 1 base from J, leaving 12 bases between. Germline CDR1 LNHDA, CDR2 SQIVND (reference sequence). The CDR3 is made up of 14 amino acids. CDR3 DNA: TGTGCCAGTGACTATTCAGGATCTGGAAACACCATATATTTT. Its protein product is CASDYSGSGNTIYF.

The gene calls are TRBV10-3 and TRBJ1-5, with 7 bases matching TRBD1. After removal of 6 bases from V and 6 bases from J, the junction contained 8 bases not matched to a gene. This CDR3 is built from 14 residues. CDR1 and CDR2 (germline): ENHRY, SYGVKD. CDR3: CAIRQGGAGQPQHF. The CDR3 DNA follows: TGTGCCATCAGGCAAGGGGGCGCGGGTCAGCCCCAGCATTTT.